This T cell receptor (beta chain) appears in the sequencing data of a study of T cells in localized non-small cell lung cancer. Study-level findings and limits: Only one tumor region was sequenced, so heterogeneity remains possible. The greatest T cell clonality was found in uninvolved adjacent lung (higher than in tumor). Those with higher blood T cell density had longer overall survival. Across samples, adjacent lung featured a median around 56 of the top 100 tumor clones.

TCRdb's table, derived via immunoSEQ multiplex PCR, lists solely in-frame clones and lacks some. The sample carries tens of thousands of clones, roughly 88% recorded once. The CDR3 is 16 residues long. Germline V gene lookup returns CDR1 MDHEN and CDR2 SYDVKM. V gave up 2 bases and J gave up 0 bases; unmatched junction bases: 2. With respect to this clone: Its antigen is still unknown.

J is TRBJ2-3 and V is TRBV28, with 10 bases fitting TRBD2. Sample: peripheral blood, taken before any cancer treatment. The sequence derives from a woman aged 40 to 75 with stage I lung adenocarcinoma. CDR3 sequence: CASSLTSGVSTDTQYF. For the CDR3, the DNA is TGTGCCAGCAGTTTAACTAGCGGGGTTAGCACAGATACGCAGTATTTT.